The 25 T cell receptor beta chains below all came from one sample that was sequenced in a study of cytomegalovirus exposure and HLA in healthy donors. PCR involved 60 Vbeta and 13 Jbeta primers. The protocol was immunoSEQ multiplex PCR, while the TCRdb copy is restricted to in-frame clones and leaves out a portion. Here the sample spans some 140,000 clones, over 75% being singletons. Sequencing was carried out using PBMCs. These receptors all stem from a woman aged 45-59 years in good health and CMV-seropositive.

This clone was picked up a small number of times. The V call is TRBV28, the J call TRBJ1-3; TRBD1 is a possible D gene (5 bases). The germline gives CDR1 MDHEN, CDR2 SYDVKM. Trimming took off 3 bases at V and 2 bases at J, with 11 bases between the two ends. The CDR3 runs to 15 residues. DNA of the CDR3: TGTGCCAGCAGTTTGGCCAGGGCGCCTGGAAACACCATATATTTT. Its translation: CASSLARAPGNTIYF.

The chain couples TRBV29-1 to TRBJ2-2, with D possibly being TRBD2 (6 bases). The CDR3 is made up of 14 amino acids. V gave up 6 bases and J gave up 2 bases, with 13 bases separating them. Germline loops: CDR1 SQVTM, CDR2 ANQGSEA. CDR3 amino acids: CSVGDSVNTGELFF. The CDR3 DNA sequence: TGCAGCGTCGGGGACTCCGTTAACACCGGGGAGCTGTTTTTT.

The V call is TRBV7-9, the J call TRBJ2-7; maybe TRBD2 (5 bases). This CDR3 contains 16 residues. Germline CDR1 SEHNR, CDR2 FQNEAQ (reference sequence). V was cut by 4 bases and J by 1 base, with 17 bases left in between. Here the CDR3 reads CASSSTGSGQSYEQYF. The CDR3 DNA reads as TGTGCCAGCAGCTCAACTGGGAGCGGTCAATCCTACGAGCAGTACTTC.

In the case of this clone: This CDR3 is also generated by other DNA sequences in the sample. This chain connects TRBV2 to TRBJ1-5; possible D gene TRBD1, 5 bases. Trimming pared 5 bases from V and 7 bases from J, leaving 12 bases between. CDR3 length: 13 amino acids. Germline assignment: CDR1 SNHLY and CDR2 FYNNEI. CDR3 sequence reads: CASSNGGGQPQHF. As DNA, the CDR3 is TGTGCCAGCAGTAACGGGGGTGGCCAGCCCCAGCATTTT.

The chain is built from TRBV29-1 and TRBJ2-1, with D unresolved. The ends were cut back, 2 bases at V and 8 bases at J, with 4 bases in the middle. The CDR3 is 10 residues long. Per germline, CDR1 SQVTM and CDR2 ANQGSEA. The CDR3 bases are TGCAGCGTTGAATCGGATGAGCAGTTCTTC. Translation gives CSVESDEQFF.

As DNA, the CDR3 is TGTGCCAGCAGCTTAGCCAGGGGGCTGGGGAACACTGAAGCTTTCTTT. Its protein is CASSLARGLGNTEAFF. The chain has TRBV11-2 and TRBJ1-1; 8 bases fit TRBD1. Trimming took 1 base from V and 1 from J; bases not matched to a gene: 5. The germline V gene encodes CDR1 SGHAT and CDR2 FQNNGV. CDR3 length: 16 residues.

This clone was picked up a small number of times. This sequence joins TRBV30 and TRBJ2-7; D is unresolved. This CDR3 is built from 14 residues. Trimming pared 0 bases from V and 4 bases from J, leaving 13 bases between. Germline assignment: CDR1 GTSNPN and CDR2 SVGIG (reference sequence). The CDR3: CAWSVFEAAYEQYF. CDR3 coding DNA: TGTGCCTGGAGTGTCTTTGAGGCCGCATACGAGCAGTACTTC.

The V call is TRBV4-3, the J call TRBJ1-5, with 7 bases identical to TRBD1. The CDR3 has 18 amino acids. CDR1 is LGHNA and CDR2 is YSLEER in the germline V gene. V lost 1 base, J lost 0 bases, and 9 bases stayed unmatched. The DNA of the CDR3 is TGCGCCAGCAGCCAAGGGGGGTCGGACAGGTATAGCAATCAGCCCCAGCATTTT. Its protein product is CASSQGGSDRYSNQPQHF.

The chain couples TRBV6-6 to TRBJ2-2, with D perhaps matching TRBD1 (6 bases). V was cut by 5 bases and J by 5 bases, with 15 bases left in between. The CDR3 is made up of 15 amino acids. The germline V gene encodes CDR1 MNHNY and CDR2 SVGAGI (reference sequence). The CDR3 DNA sequence: TGTGCCAGCAGTGCGGATCTCCAGGGGACCGGGGAGCTGTTTTTT. It yields the protein CASSADLQGTGELFF.

This clone was counted only a few times. The chain combines TRBV5-1 with TRBJ2-5; 9 positions agree with TRBD2. In germline, CDR1 is SGHRS, CDR2 YFSETQ. The CDR3 runs 14 residues. V was pared by 3 bases and J by 4 bases, with 4 bases of the junction left unmatched. The CDR3 is CASSSRTSVETQYF. The CDR3 nucleotides are TGCGCCAGCAGCTCACGGACTAGCGTAGAGACCCAGTACTTC.

The chain couples TRBV28 to TRBJ2-3, with D possibly being TRBD2 (7 bases). Trimming removed 3 bases from V and 2 bases from J, with 15 bases in between. Germline lookup yields CDR1 MDHEN and CDR2 SYDVKM. This CDR3 has 16 amino acids. The DNA for the CDR3 is TGTGCCAGCAGTTTGGGGGGGGGCAGGGCCACAGATACGCAGTATTTT. This codes for CASSLGGGRATDTQYF.

The chain recombines TRBV11-2 with TRBJ1-5; D unresolved. The CDR3 is 12 residues long. Trimming stripped 4 bases from V and 4 bases from J, with 5 bases between. The germline CDR1 and CDR2 sequences are SGHAT and FQNNGV. For the CDR3, the DNA is TGTGCCAGCAGCTCCCTAAATCAGCCCCAGCATTTT. Residues: CASSSLNQPQHF.

The chain combines TRBV5-5 with TRBJ1-1; D may be TRBD1 (5 bases). The CDR3 runs to 10 residues. Trimming stripped 10 bases from V and 3 bases from J, with 7 bases between. From germline, CDR1 is SGHKS and CDR2 YYEKEE (reference sequence). The CDR3 DNA is TGTGCCCTAGGGGACACTGAAGCTTTCTTT. This encodes CALGDTEAFF.

The chain recombines TRBV19 with TRBJ2-1; 8 nucleotides agree with TRBD2. CDR3 size: 15 residues. Germline values: CDR1 LNHDA, CDR2 SQIVND (reference sequence). With V trimmed by 10 bases and J by 8 bases, 16 bases remained unmatched. The chain's CDR3 is CATMVGAGAGDEQFF. The CDR3 coding sequence is TGTGCCACCATGGTAGGAGCGGGGGCAGGGGATGAGCAGTTCTTC.

V is TRBV28 and J is TRBJ2-3, with D maybe TRBD1 (5 bases). Germline-derived CDR1 and CDR2 are MDHEN and SYDVKM. There are 17 residues in the CDR3. Trimming stripped 5 bases from V and 4 bases from J, with 22 bases between. CDR3 sequence (DNA): TGTGCCAGCAGTGGACACCCCGGCAGGGCCGGTCCAGATACGCAGTATTTT. It specifies CASSGHPGRAGPDTQYF.

The chain employs TRBV6-6 and TRBJ1-2; the match to TRBD1 covers 7 bases. Per germline, CDR1 MNHNY and CDR2 SVGAGI (reference sequence). This CDR3 has 16 residues. V shed 2 bases, J shed 5 bases, and the junction held 11 bases outside the gene matches. In DNA form, the CDR3 reads TGTGCCAGCAGTTACGTGGCGAAACCGACAGGGTATGGCTACACCTTC. Translated: CASSYVAKPTGYGYTF.

This sequence joins TRBV6-5 and TRBJ1-6; 9 nucleotides agree with TRBD1. This CDR3 comprises 15 residues. Trimming cost V 4 bases and J 10 bases; bases outside gene matches: 8. Germline CDR1 MNHEY, CDR2 SVGAGI. CDR3: CASSSLQGAGSPLHF. The CDR3 DNA reads TGTGCCAGCAGTTCCCTACAGGGGGCAGGGTCACCCCTCCACTTT.

The genes are TRBV28 and TRBJ2-7, with D perhaps matching TRBD2 (7 bases). CDR1 and CDR2 from the germline V gene are MDHEN and SYDVKM. The V and J ends lost 8 bases and 9 bases respectively, with 14 bases between them. The CDR3 has 11 amino acids. The CDR3 nucleotides are TGTGCCAGCCCTAGGGGGGGGCTGCAGTACTTC. Its translation: CASPRGGLQYF.

This chain links TRBV19 with TRBJ2-3; D is possibly TRBD2 (6 bases). The CDR3 runs 15 residues. Germline lookup yields CDR1 LNHDA and CDR2 SQIVND (reference sequence). V lost 3 bases and J 4 bases, leaving 14 bases between the germline ends. CDR3 region: CASSMSGGRPDTQYF. In nucleotides, the CDR3 is TGTGCCAGTAGTATGTCCGGGGGTAGGCCAGATACGCAGTATTTT.

CDR3 nucleotides: TGTGCCAGCAGCGTGGGACTAGCGTCAGATACGCAGTATTTT. It encodes CASSVGLASDTQYF. The genes are TRBV7-9 and TRBJ2-3; 10 bases match TRBD2. Germline-derived CDR1 and CDR2 are SEHNR and FQNEAQ (reference sequence). The V segment lost 5 bases and the J segment 4 bases; nucleotides outside the gene matches: 3. This CDR3 is 14 amino acids long.

As for this clone: One end of the junction is discordant with germline, which a read error may explain. The chain couples TRBV7-9 to TRBJ1-4, with 9 bases that match TRBD1. The CDR3 totals 14 residues. Germline assignment: CDR1 SEHNR and CDR2 FQNEAQ (reference sequence). The CDR3 DNA follows: TGTTCCAGCAGCTACGGACAGGGGAATGAAAAACTGTTTTTT. Encoded protein: CSSSYGQGNEKLFF.

V usage is TRBV5-4 and J usage is TRBJ2-1; TRBD2 matches 8 bases. The CDR3 totals 15 residues. Trimming took 6 bases from V and 3 from J; bases not matched to a gene: 8. The germline V gene encodes CDR1 SGHNT and CDR2 YYREEE (reference sequence). The chain's CDR3 is CASNRGGQFYNEQFF. DNA for the CDR3: TGTGCCAGCAACCGGGGGGGACAATTCTACAATGAGCAGTTCTTC.

The rearrangement joins TRBV2 to TRBJ1-4; 9 nucleotides line up with TRBD1. Germline-derived CDR1 and CDR2 are SNHLY and FYNNEI. Trimming cost V 7 bases and J 8 bases; bases outside gene matches: 11. This CDR3 region has 15 residues. For the CDR3, the DNA is TGTGCCAGCACCCGACAGGGACAGGGAGGAGAAAAACTGTTTTTT. Residues: CASTRQGQGGEKLFF.

The genes are TRBV5-1 and TRBJ1-1; 9 positions agree with TRBD1. Germline assignment: CDR1 SGHRS and CDR2 YFSETQ. The J segment lost 4 bases and the V segment lost 3 bases, leaving 4 bases of the junction unmatched. This CDR3 is built from 14 residues. The CDR3 DNA reads TGCGCCAGCAGCTCGACAGGGGGTCGCACTGAAGCTTTCTTT. Protein: CASSSTGGRTEAFF.

The chain carries TRBV2 and TRBJ2-7, with a tentative D call TRBD2 (7 bases). CDR3 length: 14 residues. V lost 10 bases to trimming and J lost 2 bases, with 18 bases between them. Germline values: CDR1 SNHLY, CDR2 FYNNEI. The CDR3 coding sequence is TGTGCCACCAGCCCGCGGGGGCCAGCCTACGAGCAGTACTTC. It encodes CATSPRGPAYEQYF.